The 8 T cell receptor beta chains below were found in one sample sequenced in a study of low-dose radiotherapy and immunotherapy resistance in tumors. Specified time point: after trial treatment. The treatment denotes: LDRT plus nivolumab, ipilimumab, low-dose cyclophosphamide and aspirin (RACIN trial). TRAV- and TRBV-specific primers primed first-strand cDNA, covering alpha and beta chains. Over 20 PCR cycles, TCRs were amplified from a constant-region primer and V-primer adapter. TCRdb passed the reads through MiXCR, listing each CDR3 protein once. The table records approximately 100,000 distinct CDR3 sequences, roughly 20% of them present only once. Sequences were derived from PBMCs, sampled after low-dose radiotherapy plus immunotherapy. The source of these receptors is a male donor with prostate cancer.

This clonotype was counted many times. V gene TRBV28 combines with J gene TRBJ2-7; 8 positions agree with TRBD1. This CDR3 is 16 amino acids long. Trimming removed 2 bases from V and 5 bases from J; junction bases left unmatched: 11. The germline CDR1 and CDR2 sequences are MDHEN and SYDVKM. CDR3 sequence reads: CASSLAGGAALDEQYF. DNA of the CDR3: TGTGCCAGCAGTTTAGCAGGGGGCGCCGCCTTGGACGAGCAGTACTTC.

This clonotype was detected many times. The chain joins TRBV3-1 to TRBJ1-6, with TRBD1 matching 7 bases. CDR3 length: 14 amino acids. Germline CDR1 reads LGHDT; CDR2 reads YNNKEL (reference sequence). V gave up 5 bases and J gave up 7 bases; unmatched junction bases: 5. CDR3 sequence (DNA): TGTGCCAGCAGCATCACAGGGGCAAATTCACCCCTCCACTTT. Translation gives CASSITGANSPLHF. Using reference TRBV3-1 and TRBJ1-6 for the parts outside the CDR3, the full variable domain is DTAVSQTPKYLVTQMGNDKSIKCEQNLGHDTMYWYKQDSKKFLKIMFSYNNKELIINETVPNRFSPKSPDKAHLNLHINSLELGDSAVYFCASSITGANSPLHFGNGTRLTVT.

Turning to this clonotype: Only one base separates this from a far larger clonotype, so it likely reflects a read error. This sequence joins TRBV2 and TRBJ2-5, with TRBD1 matching over 10 bases. CDR1 and CDR2 from the germline V gene are SNHLY and FYNNEI. After removal of 7 bases from V and 11 bases from J, the junction contained 13 bases not matched to a gene. The CDR3 consists of 14 residues. Here the CDR3 DNA reads TGTGCCAGCAAAGGACAGGGGGGAGGAGATGAGCAGTACTTC. The encoded protein is CASKGQGGGDEQYF.

This clonotype was found many times. The rearrangement links TRBV7-6 to TRBJ2-7; 8 bases are a match to TRBD1. The CDR3 is 13 amino acids. Germline V gives CDR1 SGHVS, CDR2 FNYEAQ. V was clipped by 3 bases and J by 6 bases; unmatched bases: 4. The CDR3: CASSFGQGGEQYF. The CDR3 DNA is TGTGCCAGCAGCTTTGGACAGGGTGGCGAGCAGTACTTC.

The chain combines TRBV5-5 with TRBJ2-7; D ambiguous. Germline-derived CDR1 and CDR2 are SGHKS and YYEKEE (reference sequence). This CDR3 is 15 amino acids long. V was shortened by 0 bases and J by 3 bases, with 13 bases between the two germline ends. The CDR3 region has the DNA TGTGCCAGCAGCTTGGAATTACTAACCTACTACGAGCAGTACTTC. Translating gives CASSLELLTYYEQYF. Complete variable domain (other parts from reference TRBV5-5 and TRBJ2-7): DAGVTQSPTHLIKTRGQQVTLRCSPISGHKSVSWYQQVLGQGPQFIFQYYEKEERGRGNFPDRFSARQFPNYSSELNVNALLLGDSALYLCASSLELLTYYEQYFGPGTRLTVT.

The chain uses TRBV20-1 and TRBJ2-3; the match to TRBD1 covers 12 bases. The germline gives CDR1 DFQATT, CDR2 SNEGSKA (reference sequence). V was clipped by 5 bases and J by 7 bases; unmatched bases: 7. This CDR3 comprises 14 residues. CDR3 DNA: TGCAGTGCTGAGCCGGGACAGGGGGCAAATACGCAGTATTTT. Its protein is CSAEPGQGANTQYF.

This CDR3 reads CSARDLVQRGVVNTEAFF. The CDR3 DNA follows: TGCAGTGCTAGAGATTTGGTTCAGCGCGGGGTGGTGAACACTGAAGCTTTCTTT. The V gene is TRBV20-1, the J gene TRBJ1-1; D call uncertain. This CDR3 is built from 18 residues. Germline CDR1 is DFQATT and CDR2 is SNEGSKA (reference sequence). V was shortened by 0 bases and J by 0 bases, with 20 bases between the two germline ends.

This clonotype was seen ten or more times. The CDR3 nucleotides read TGTGCCAGCAGCCCCCAGGAGGGACAGGGGACCAATGAGCAGTTCTTC. It codes for CASSPQEGQGTNEQFF. The chain combines TRBV14 with TRBJ2-1, with 10 bases identical to TRBD1. Trimming removed 4 bases from V and 6 bases from J; junction bases left unmatched: 9. Germline V gene sequence: CDR1 SGHDN, CDR2 FVKESK. This CDR3 region has 16 residues. Combining the CDR3 with reference TRBV14 and TRBJ2-1 gives the whole variable domain EAGVTQFPSHSVIEKGQTVTLRCDPISGHDNLYWYRRVMGKEIKFLLHFVKESKQDESGMPNNRFLAERTGGTYSTLKVQPAELEDSGVYFCASSPQEGQGTNEQFFGPGTRLTVL.